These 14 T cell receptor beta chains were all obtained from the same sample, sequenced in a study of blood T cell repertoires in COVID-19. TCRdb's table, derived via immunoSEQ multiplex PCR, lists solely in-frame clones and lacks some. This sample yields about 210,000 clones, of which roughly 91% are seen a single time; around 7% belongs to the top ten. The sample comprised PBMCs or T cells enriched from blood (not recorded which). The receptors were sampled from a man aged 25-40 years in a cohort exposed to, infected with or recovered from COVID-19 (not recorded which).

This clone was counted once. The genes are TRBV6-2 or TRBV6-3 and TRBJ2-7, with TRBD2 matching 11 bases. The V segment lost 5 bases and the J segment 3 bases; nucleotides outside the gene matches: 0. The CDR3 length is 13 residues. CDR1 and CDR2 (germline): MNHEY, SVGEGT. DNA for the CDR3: TGTGCCAGCAGTCTAGCGGGAGGCTACGAGCAGTACTTC. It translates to CASSLAGGYEQYF.

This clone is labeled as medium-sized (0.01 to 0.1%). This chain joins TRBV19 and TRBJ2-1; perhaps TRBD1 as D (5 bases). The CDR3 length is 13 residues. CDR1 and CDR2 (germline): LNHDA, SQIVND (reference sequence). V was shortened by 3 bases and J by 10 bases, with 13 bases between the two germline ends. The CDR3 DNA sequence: TGTGCCAGTAGTATGGTTCAGGGTTACGAGCAGTTCTTC. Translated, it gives CASSMVQGYEQFF.

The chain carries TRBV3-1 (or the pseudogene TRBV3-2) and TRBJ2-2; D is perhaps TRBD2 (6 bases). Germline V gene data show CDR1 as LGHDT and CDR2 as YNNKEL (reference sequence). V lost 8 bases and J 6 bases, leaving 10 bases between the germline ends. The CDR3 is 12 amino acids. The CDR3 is CASRSGAGELFF. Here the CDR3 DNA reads TGTGCCAGCCGGTCGGGGGCCGGGGAGCTGTTTTTT.

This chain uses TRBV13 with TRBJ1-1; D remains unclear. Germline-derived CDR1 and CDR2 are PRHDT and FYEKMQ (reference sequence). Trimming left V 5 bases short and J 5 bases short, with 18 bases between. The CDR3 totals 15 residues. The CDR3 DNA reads TGTGCCAGCAGCCCCAGCCCCGTGGGGAGGACTGAAGCTTTCTTT. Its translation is CASSPSPVGRTEAFF.

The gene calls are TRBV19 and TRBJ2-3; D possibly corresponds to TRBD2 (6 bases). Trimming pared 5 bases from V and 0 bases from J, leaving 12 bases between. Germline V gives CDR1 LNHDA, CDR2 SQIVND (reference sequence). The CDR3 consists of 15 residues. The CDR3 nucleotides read TGTGCCAGTAGTCCCGCGGGACGAAGCACAGATACGCAGTATTTT. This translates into CASSPAGRSTDTQYF.

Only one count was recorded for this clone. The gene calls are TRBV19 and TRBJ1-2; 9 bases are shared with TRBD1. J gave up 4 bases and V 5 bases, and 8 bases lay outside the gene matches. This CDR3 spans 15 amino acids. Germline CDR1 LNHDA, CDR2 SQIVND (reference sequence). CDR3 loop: CASSSGQGTIYGYTF. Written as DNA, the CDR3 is TGTGCCAGTAGTTCCGGACAGGGGACTATCTATGGCTACACCTTC.

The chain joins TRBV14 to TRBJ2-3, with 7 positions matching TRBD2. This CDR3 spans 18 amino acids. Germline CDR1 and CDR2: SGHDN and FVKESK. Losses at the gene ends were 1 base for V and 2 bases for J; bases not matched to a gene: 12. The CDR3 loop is CASSQGILRGRDTDTQYF. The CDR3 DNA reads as TGTGCCAGCAGCCAAGGTATCCTCAGAGGGAGGGACACAGATACGCAGTATTTT.

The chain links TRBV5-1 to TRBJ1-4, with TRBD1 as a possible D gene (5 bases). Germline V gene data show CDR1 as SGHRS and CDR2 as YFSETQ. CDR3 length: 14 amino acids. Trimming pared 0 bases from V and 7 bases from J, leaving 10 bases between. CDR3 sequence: CASSLGRVGEKLFF. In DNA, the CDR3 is TGCGCCAGCAGCTTGGGCAGGGTGGGTGAAAAACTGTTTTTT.

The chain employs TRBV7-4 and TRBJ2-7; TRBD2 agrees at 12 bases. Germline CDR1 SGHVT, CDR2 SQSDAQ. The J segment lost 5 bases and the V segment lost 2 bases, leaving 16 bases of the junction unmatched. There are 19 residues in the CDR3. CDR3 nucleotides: TGTGCCAGCAGCTTACCCCAGAGCGGGACTAGCGGGTTCCTCCACGAGCAGTACTTC. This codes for CASSLPQSGTSGFLHEQYF.

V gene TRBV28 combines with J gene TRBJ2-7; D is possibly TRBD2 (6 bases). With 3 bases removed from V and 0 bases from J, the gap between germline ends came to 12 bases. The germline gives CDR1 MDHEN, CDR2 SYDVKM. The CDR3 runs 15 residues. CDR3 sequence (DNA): TGTGCCAGCAGTTTGGTTCGGGGGATCTCCTACGAGCAGTACTTC. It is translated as CASSLVRGISYEQYF.

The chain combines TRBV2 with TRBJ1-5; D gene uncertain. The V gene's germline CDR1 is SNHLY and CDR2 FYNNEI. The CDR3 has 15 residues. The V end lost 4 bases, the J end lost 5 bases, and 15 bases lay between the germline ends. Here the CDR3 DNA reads TGTGCCAGCAGTGGAAGTTCAGGTACCCATCAGCCCCAGCATTTT. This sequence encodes CASSGSSGTHQPQHF.

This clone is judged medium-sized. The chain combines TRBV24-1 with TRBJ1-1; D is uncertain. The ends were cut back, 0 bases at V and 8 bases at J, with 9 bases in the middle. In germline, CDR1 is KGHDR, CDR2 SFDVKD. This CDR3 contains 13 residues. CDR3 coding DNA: TGTGCCACCAGTGATTTGGAGGCTCAGGAAGCTTTCTTT. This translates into CATSDLEAQEAFF.

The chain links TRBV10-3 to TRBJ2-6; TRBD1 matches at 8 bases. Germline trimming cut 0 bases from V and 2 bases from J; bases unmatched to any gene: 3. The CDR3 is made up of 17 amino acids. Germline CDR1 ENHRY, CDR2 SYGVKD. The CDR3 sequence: CAISESDRVAGANVLTF. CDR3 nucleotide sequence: TGTGCCATCAGTGAGTCGGACAGGGTAGCTGGGGCCAACGTCCTGACTTTC.

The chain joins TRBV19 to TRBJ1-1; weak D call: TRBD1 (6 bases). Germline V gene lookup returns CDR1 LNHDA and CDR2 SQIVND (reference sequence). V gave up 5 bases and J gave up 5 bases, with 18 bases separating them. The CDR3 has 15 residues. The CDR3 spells CASSALDSQGTEAFF. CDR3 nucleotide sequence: TGTGCCAGTAGTGCGCTGGACAGTCAGGGGACTGAAGCTTTCTTT.